Listed below are T cell receptor beta chains from one sample, sequenced in a study of cytomegalovirus exposure and HLA in healthy donors. The data were produced by immunoSEQ multiplex PCR, yet TCRdb's version contains in-frame clones alone and is incomplete. The table has some 200,000 clones, around 70% seen once. The sample consisted of PBMCs. The receptors stem from a man in his forties in good health and CMV-seropositive. Both conserved end residues are part of each CDR3.

cdr3_aa v_call
CASSIQGYQPQHF TRBV2
CASSLPLVAAEAFF TRBV7-9
CASRRYVGLNEKLFF TRBV23-1
CASTPTGLRSGYTF TRBV7-2
CASSEPRIGKDYYNEQFF TRBV10-1
CASSRPEVGANVLTF TRBV7-2
CASSLLRDRRFDEQYF TRBV5-4
CASSYVAGGGYTF TRBV6-5
CASSSHRERLYEQYF TRBV27
CASSSLLTGEQYF TRBV6-5
CASRDRRQGEKLFF TRBV6-1
CASSFTGVRSTEAFF TRBV13
CASSLSGGLHNEQFF TRBV7-3
CASSLGGGTNYGYTF TRBV7-9
CASSLIGLQGGELFF TRBV5-4
CASSSPTGAYNEQFF TRBV5-4
CASSPRIQDRGLGNTIYF TRBV18
CASSPGTGYGYTF TRBV7-2
CASSMGAGVDGYTF TRBV2
CASSLETGGPTYEQYF TRBV7-2
CASSLLNSPLHF TRBV5-1
CATTEGQLNQPQHF TRBV19
CASSTQGADEQYF TRBV19
CASSRDRDEQYF TRBV5-4
CASSIRGWNPNTGELFF TRBV19
CASSQSSDTQYF TRBV14
CASSLEGQYRYNEQFF TRBV7-2
CASSEQGVDGYEQYF TRBV7-2
CASSSYRDTSYEQYF TRBV5-1
CASSQLLAGDTDTQYF TRBV4-1
CASGAINIQYF TRBV6-1
CASSAQGLAEAFF TRBV5-1
CASSYSSVNNEQFF TRBV5-6
CASSHRGGNTEAFF TRBV19
CASSLETSASYEQYF TRBV5-1
CSSSWAEGAGVLSYEQYF TRBV7-9
CASSAQGNSGANVLTF TRBV25-1
CASSPTPSDRTPQHF TRBV27
CASSHRGGRGTDTQYF TRBV5-1
CASSPRRPTPRNEQFF TRBV7-2
CASSLRSGWDYGYTF TRBV7-2
CASSPSPGLAGPGELFF TRBV4-1
CASSIGSRTDTQYF TRBV19
CATRVTSGGAQDYNEQFF TRBV15
CATNSACQPQHF TRBV6-4
CASSAPGLAGAITDTQYF TRBV13
CASSRDSSSYNSPLHF TRBV18
CASSLFRYQETQYF TRBV11-1
CASSQGGHRTDTQYF TRBV14
CASSFLRGGSYNEQFF TRBV7-9
CASSRTGTGVYSPLHF TRBV5-1
CASSYFRQGRGLPQHF TRBV6-5